This TCR beta chain was retrieved from a study of regulatory T cells in long-lasting Graves disease. HTBI primers from iRepertoire and Arm-PCR of CDR3 regions yielded the TCR beta libraries. TCRdb re-called the multiplex PCR reads with MiXCR, one entry per CDR3 protein. Seen here are around 500,000 distinct CDR3 sequences, more than 20% observed once, and the top ten hold over 7.5%. Points from the study as a whole: The study examined only peripheral blood, not thyroid tissue.

This clonotype showed up many times. Its antigen is currently unknown. The time point: persistent/refractory GD, antithyroid drugs over 5 years with positive TRAb. Following extraction of RNA from PBMCs, that RNA was used to make the TCR library. Material: peripheral blood mononuclear cells (PBMCs), obtained when the disease was refractory, from a patient treated with antithyroid drugs. The TCR was taken from a female donor with Graves disease.

The CDR3 spells CATSSPGQGDETQYF. The CDR3 DNA reads as TGTGCCACCAGTTCACCGGGACAGGGGGATGAGACCCAGTACTTC. The chain combines TRBV15 with TRBJ2-5; TRBD1 matches at 11 bases. Germline CDR1 reads LNHNV; CDR2 reads YYDKDF (reference sequence). This CDR3 spans 15 amino acids. With V trimmed by 6 bases and J by 5 bases, 8 bases remained unmatched.